The 28 T cell receptor beta chains given below trace back to one sample, sequenced in a study of T cell responses to AZD1222 COVID-19 vaccine. The method was immunoSEQ multiplex PCR; TCRdb's version includes in-frame clones alone and lacks a portion of them. The table records 200,000 to 250,000 clones, around 94% of them present only once. Sequences were derived from peripheral blood, sampled 28 days after the second dose of the MenACWY control vaccine. The receptors here all came from an adult who received the MenACWY meningococcal vaccine as a control.

The J gene is TRBJ2-1, the V gene TRBV6-5; D is ambiguous. Trimming pared 10 bases from V and 4 bases from J, leaving 8 bases between. This CDR3 contains 11 residues. CDR1 and CDR2 (germline): MNHEY, SVGAGI. The CDR3 nucleotides read TGTGCCACCTCTATGTACAATGAGCAGTTCTTC. Translated: CATSMYNEQFF.

This clone was observed a single time. The chain couples TRBV5-4 to TRBJ1-4, with D uncertain. CDR1 is SGHNT, CDR2 YYREEE, per germline (reference sequence). CDR3 length: 14 residues. The V end was cut by 5 bases, the J end by 2 bases, with 10 bases between. The CDR3 nucleotides are TGTGCCAGCAGTCGTGGTGGGACTAATGAAAAACTGTTTTTT. Its protein product is CASSRGGTNEKLFF.

V and J are TRBV6-5 and TRBJ1-3, with 9 bases identical to TRBD1. Per germline, CDR1 MNHEY and CDR2 SVGAGI. There are 13 residues in the CDR3. V shed 6 bases, J shed 5 bases, and the junction held 2 bases outside the gene matches. In DNA, the CDR3 is TGTGCCAGCAGGGGACAGGGACGAAACACCATATATTTT. Translating it yields CASRGQGRNTIYF.

The chain links TRBV4-1 to TRBJ2-7, with D possibly being TRBD2 (5 bases). Germline V gene data show CDR1 as MGHRA and CDR2 as YSYEKL. This CDR3 has 15 amino acids. Trimming removed 1 base at V and 5 bases at J, with 15 bases between. CDR3 nucleotides: TGCGCCAGCAGCCAAGCTTCGGGGAGCGAGAACGAGCAGTACTTC. Its translation is CASSQASGSENEQYF.

The rearrangement joins TRBV7-9 to TRBJ2-7, with 10 bases fitting TRBD2. The CDR3 consists of 16 residues. V was pared by 6 bases and J by 4 bases, with 12 bases of the junction left unmatched. Germline V gene sequence: CDR1 SEHNR, CDR2 FQNEAQ (reference sequence). The CDR3 spells CASSPSRLAGGYEQYF. The CDR3 DNA reads as TGTGCCAGCAGTCCCAGCAGACTAGCGGGCGGATACGAGCAGTACTTC.

The gene calls are TRBV13 and TRBJ2-1, with D possibly being TRBD1 (8 bases). The V gene's germline CDR1 is PRHDT and CDR2 FYEKMQ (reference sequence). With 6 bases removed from V and 9 bases from J, the gap between germline ends came to 15 bases. The CDR3 contains 13 residues. CDR3 coding DNA: TGTGCCAGCAGTTGGACAGGGAGGGGTGAGCAGTTCTTC. Its translation is CASSWTGRGEQFF.

V is TRBV5-1 and J is TRBJ1-2, with no clear D. Germline values: CDR1 SGHRS, CDR2 YFSETQ. The CDR3 sequence is 15 residues long. Trimming left V 2 bases short and J 1 base short, with 12 bases between. The CDR3, as DNA: TGCGCCAGCAGCTTTACCGGTGAAATTAACTATGGCTACACCTTC. As protein: CASSFTGEINYGYTF. The variable domain in full, with the rest retrieved from reference TRBV5-1 and TRBJ1-2, is KAGVTQTPRYLIKTRGQQVTLSCSPISGHRSVSWYQQTPGQGLQFLFEYFSETQRNKGNFPGRFSGRQFSNSRSEMNVSTLELGDSALYLCASSFTGEINYGYTFGSGTRLTVV.

This clone was counted between two and nine times. This chain connects TRBV5-4 to TRBJ2-1; TRBD1 matches at 9 bases. The CDR3 contains 15 residues. The trim removed 3 bases at V and 6 bases at J, leaving 7 bases unmatched. Germline CDR1 SGHNT, CDR2 YYREEE (reference sequence). The CDR3 DNA is TGTGCCAGCAGCTCACAGGGGGCCGGCGCCAATGAGCAGTTCTTC. Protein product: CASSSQGAGANEQFF.

This clone showed up just once. This chain joins TRBV7-2 and TRBJ1-1; D possibly corresponds to TRBD1 (6 bases). Trimming cost V 5 bases and J 11 bases, with 24 bases left between them. Germline CDR1 and CDR2: SGHTA and FQGNSA. The CDR3 length is 15 residues. DNA for the CDR3: TGTGCCAGCAGCCCCCGTCCCGGGGGCGAGCGGAGGGCTTTCTTT. Its protein is CASSPRPGGERRAFF. Using reference TRBV7-2 and TRBJ1-1 for the parts outside the CDR3, the full variable domain is GAGVSQSPSNKVTEKGKDVELRCDPISGHTALYWYRQSLGQGLEFLIYFQGNSAPDKSGLPSDRFSAERTGGSVSTLTIQRTQQEDSAVYLCASSPRPGGERRAFFGQGTRLTVV.

The V gene is TRBV9, the J gene TRBJ1-5; 9 nucleotides agree with TRBD1. V was pared by 3 bases and J by 6 bases, with 7 bases of the junction left unmatched. Looked up from germline, CDR1 is SGDLS and CDR2 is YYNGEE. There are 15 residues in the CDR3. The CDR3 DNA reads as TGTGCCAGCAGCGAAACAGGGGGCTCGGGTCAGCCCCAGCATTTT. Protein product: CASSETGGSGQPQHF.

This clone occurred once. The CDR3 spells CASSYGQGAAETQYF. The CDR3 region has the DNA TGTGCCAGCAGCTACGGACAGGGGGCCGCGGAGACCCAGTACTTC. The V and J genes are TRBV6-1 and TRBJ2-5; 11 bases agree with TRBD1. Germline V gene sequence: CDR1 MNHNS, CDR2 SASEGT. The V segment lost 6 bases and the J segment 5 bases; nucleotides outside the gene matches: 8. The CDR3 loop spans 15 amino acids.

This chain links TRBV21-1 with TRBJ2-5; the D call in the table, TRBD2, was not verified against the DNA. TRBV21-1 is a recognized pseudogene. CDR3 length: 15 amino acids. The CDR3 nucleotides are TGTGCCAGCTCGGGACTAGCGGGAGAGGGGGAGACCCAGTACTTC. It specifies CASSGLAGEGETQYF.

Details on this clone: Other DNA sequences in this specimen translate into the identical CDR3. This chain connects TRBV5-1 to TRBJ1-1, with D tentatively TRBD1 (6 bases). The germline V gene has CDR1 SGHRS and CDR2 YFSETQ. This CDR3 is built from 14 residues. V was shortened by 0 bases and J by 5 bases, with 11 bases between the two germline ends. The CDR3 sequence: CASSLAGGGTEAFF. The CDR3 DNA reads TGCGCCAGCAGCTTGGCGGGAGGGGGGACTGAAGCTTTCTTT. The variable domain in full, completed from reference TRBV5-1 and TRBJ1-1, reads KAGVTQTPRYLIKTRGQQVTLSCSPISGHRSVSWYQQTPGQGLQFLFEYFSETQRNKGNFPGRFSGRQFSNSRSEMNVSTLELGDSALYLCASSLAGGGTEAFFGQGTRLTVV.

The genes are TRBV5-1 and TRBJ1-2, with D perhaps TRBD1 (6 bases). The V and J ends lost 4 bases and 5 bases respectively, with 18 bases between them. CDR1 and CDR2 from the germline V gene are SGHRS and YFSETQ. The CDR3 contains 15 residues. In DNA, the CDR3 is TGCGCCAGCAGCCCGGAGGGGGGCGCGAGGTATGGCTACACCTTC. It encodes CASSPEGGARYGYTF.

The V gene is TRBV4-3, the J gene TRBJ2-2; 8 positions agree with TRBD2. From germline, CDR1 is LGHNA and CDR2 YSLEER. The CDR3 is 18 amino acids. Trimming took 2 bases from V and 0 from J; bases not matched to a gene: 8. The CDR3 DNA sequence: TGCGCCAGCAGCCAAAACGTAGCGGGGACCTCGAACACCGGGGAGCTGTTTTTT. Translation: CASSQNVAGTSNTGELFF.

The chain joins TRBV27 to TRBJ1-1; tentative D call: TRBD1 (5 bases). V gave up 0 bases and J gave up 5 bases, with 13 bases separating them. Germline loops: CDR1 MNHEY, CDR2 SMNVEV (reference sequence). The CDR3 totals 15 residues. The CDR3 is CASSLSRGPETEAFF. CDR3 coding DNA: TGTGCCAGCAGTTTATCGCGGGGCCCTGAGACTGAAGCTTTCTTT.

The chain joins TRBV30 to TRBJ2-7; D possibly corresponds to TRBD1 (6 bases). This CDR3 contains 14 residues. Trimming removed 0 bases from V and 3 bases from J, with 12 bases in between. CDR1 GTSNPN and CDR2 SVGIG come from the germline V gene (reference sequence). The CDR3 loop reads CAWSVGGPHYEQYF. Here the CDR3 DNA reads TGTGCCTGGAGTGTAGGGGGACCTCACTACGAGCAGTACTTC.

The rearrangement uses TRBV7-9 and TRBJ1-1; weak D call: TRBD1 (6 bases). This CDR3 comprises 12 residues. Germline CDR1 and CDR2: SEHNR and FQNEAQ (reference sequence). The germline V and J ends were trimmed by 5 bases and 6 bases, with 10 bases remaining between them. The CDR3 DNA sequence: TGTGCCAGCAGCCCCAGACAGGCTGAAGCTTTCTTT. Residues: CASSPRQAEAFF. Based on the CDR3 plus reference TRBV7-9 and TRBJ1-1, the full variable domain is DTGVSQNPRHKITKRGQNVTFRCDPISEHNRLYWYRQTLGQGPEFLTYFQNEAQLEKSRLLSDRFSAERPKGSFSTLEIQRTEQGDSAMYLCASSPRQAEAFFGQGTRLTVV.

The rearrangement links TRBV28 to TRBJ1-1; D not certain. With 3 bases removed from V and 4 bases from J, the gap between germline ends came to 12 bases. Per germline, CDR1 MDHEN and CDR2 SYDVKM. The CDR3 has 14 amino acids. The CDR3 DNA sequence: TGTGCCAGCAGTTTTAGGGTAGGGAGCACTGAAGCTTTCTTT. This gives the protein CASSFRVGSTEAFF. Full variable domain (rest looked up from reference TRBV28 and TRBJ1-1): DVKVTQSSRYLVKRTGEKVFLECVQDMDHENMFWYRQDPGLGLRLIYFSYDVKMKEKGDIPEGYSVSREKKERFSLILESASTNQTSMYLCASSFRVGSTEAFFGQGTRLTVV.

The rearrangement links TRBV6-2 or TRBV6-3 to TRBJ1-1; D call uncertain. Germline V gene data show CDR1 as MNHEY and CDR2 as SVGEGT. Between the trimmed V and J ends, which lost 1 base and 4 bases, there was a span of 7 bases. The CDR3 totals 13 residues. The CDR3 DNA sequence: TGTGCCAGCAGTTACTTCGGTGGCACTGAAGCTTTCTTT. This codes for CASSYFGGTEAFF.

The chain combines TRBV6-5 with TRBJ2-7; no firm D call. There are 15 residues in the CDR3. The V gene's germline CDR1 is MNHEY and CDR2 SVGAGI. The V end lost 0 bases, the J end lost 0 bases, and 9 bases lay between the germline ends. As DNA, the CDR3 is TGTGCCAGCAGTTACTCGAGATCGAGCTCCTACGAGCAGTACTTC. Translated: CASSYSRSSSYEQYF.

Notes on this clone: This CDR3 is also generated by other DNA sequences in the sample. The rearrangement joins TRBV19 to TRBJ1-2; D is possibly TRBD1 (5 bases). This CDR3 contains 13 residues. Germline values: CDR1 LNHDA, CDR2 SQIVND (reference sequence). V gave up 5 bases and J gave up 3 bases, with 10 bases separating them. The CDR3 sequence is CASSSGQDYGYTF. CDR3 in DNA: TGTGCCAGTAGTTCAGGGCAGGACTATGGCTACACCTTC.

This chain connects TRBV29-1 to TRBJ2-2, with D possibly being TRBD2 (6 bases). Trimming left V 7 bases short and J 4 bases short, with 10 bases between. This CDR3 comprises 12 residues. Germline CDR1 reads SQVTM; CDR2 reads ANQGSEA. The CDR3 here is CSAGEFTGELFF. CDR3 coding DNA: TGCAGCGCGGGGGAATTCACCGGGGAGCTGTTTTTT.

The J gene is TRBJ1-2, the V gene TRBV10-3; the D gene is possibly TRBD1 (6 bases). Germline V gives CDR1 ENHRY, CDR2 SYGVKD. Trimming took off 0 bases at V and 8 bases at J, with 10 bases between the two ends. The length of the CDR3 is 13 residues. CDR3 protein: CAISESTGFGYTF. In DNA form, the CDR3 reads TGTGCCATCAGTGAGTCTACAGGGTTCGGCTACACCTTC.

The CDR3 is CASSEGSATPYEQYF. CDR3 sequence (DNA): TGTGCCAGCAGCGAGGGTAGCGCGACCCCCTACGAGCAGTACTTC. This chain links TRBV9 with TRBJ2-7; D perhaps matches TRBD2 (5 bases). The CDR3 extends over 15 amino acids. Germline CDR1 and CDR2: SGDLS and YYNGEE. With 3 bases removed from V and 2 bases from J, the gap between germline ends came to 15 bases. The full variable domain, completed using reference TRBV9 and TRBJ2-7, is DSGVTQTPKHLITATGQRVTLRCSPRSGDLSVYWYQQSLDQGLQFLIQYYNGEERAKGNILERFSAQQFPDLHSELNLSSLELGDSALYFCASSEGSATPYEQYFGPGTRLTVT.

V is TRBV25-1 and J is TRBJ1-5; D uncertain. CDR3 size: 14 residues. Germline V lookup: CDR1 MGHDK, CDR2 SYGVNS. The V end was cut by 7 bases, the J end by 2 bases, with 12 bases between. CDR3 DNA sequence: TGTGCCAGCATTCCCCTTGGAGGCAATCAGCCCCAGCATTTT. It codes for CASIPLGGNQPQHF.

This clone was found once. V gene TRBV2 combines with J gene TRBJ1-5, with unresolved D. Per the germline V gene, CDR1 is SNHLY and CDR2 is FYNNEI. The CDR3 extends over 14 amino acids. V lost 4 bases to trimming and J lost 1 base, with 8 bases between them. The CDR3 loop is CASSVGRSNQPQHF. CDR3 nucleotide sequence: TGTGCCAGCAGTGTGGGGAGGAGCAATCAGCCCCAGCATTTT.

The chain links TRBV4-2 to TRBJ2-5, with TRBD1 identical over 7 bases. V shed 0 bases and J 5 bases; nucleotides not matched to a gene: 6. The CDR3 runs 15 residues. Germline V CDR1 and CDR2: LGHNA, YNFKEQ. In DNA form, the CDR3 reads TGTGCCAGCAGCCAAGATCAGGCAGGGGGTGAGACCCAGTACTTC. Translating gives CASSQDQAGGETQYF.